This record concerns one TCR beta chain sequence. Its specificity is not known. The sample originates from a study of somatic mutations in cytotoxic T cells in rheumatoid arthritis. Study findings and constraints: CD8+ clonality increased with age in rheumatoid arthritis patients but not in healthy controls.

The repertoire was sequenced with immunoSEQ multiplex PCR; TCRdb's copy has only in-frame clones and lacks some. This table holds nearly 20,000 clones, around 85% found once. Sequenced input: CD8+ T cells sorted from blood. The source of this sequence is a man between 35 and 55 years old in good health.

The CDR3: CASSNQAGGPEGGELFF. The CDR3 nucleotides read TGTGCCAGCAGCAATCAAGCGGGAGGGCCAGAGGGCGGGGAGCTGTTTTTT. The V call is TRBV7-9, the J call TRBJ2-2, with 10 bases that match TRBD2. In germline, CDR1 is SEHNR, CDR2 FQNEAQ (reference sequence). There are 17 residues in the CDR3. V was clipped by 5 bases and J by 7 bases; unmatched bases: 13.